These 7 T cell receptor beta chains originate from one sample sequenced in a study of T cell repertoires in cytomegalovirus infection. TCRdb re-analysed the reads in MiXCR, keeping a single row per CDR3 protein. This sample has 310,000 or so distinct CDR3 sequences; roughly a sixth occur once, and the top ten carry more than 10%. The sequenced sample was PBMCs. These receptors all come from a human donor in good health (CMV status not recorded). Some clones in this sample may be carry-over from other donors' samples.

This clonotype was recorded a few times. The chain is built from TRBV6-2 or TRBV6-3 and TRBJ2-5; D ambiguous. The ends were cut back, 6 bases at V and 5 bases at J, with 16 bases in the middle. The CDR3 is made up of 14 amino acids. Germline V gives CDR1 MNHEY, CDR2 SVGEGT. The CDR3 is CASSPVVVRETQYF. The CDR3 DNA reads as TGTGCCAGCAGCCCTGTCGTAGTAAGGGAGACCCAGTACTTC.

This clonotype was found many times. This chain joins TRBV7-2 and TRBJ2-7, with D possibly being TRBD1 or TRBD2 (6 bases each). The CDR3 covers 13 residues. Germline V CDR1 and CDR2: SGHTA, FQGNSA. The V and J ends lost 3 bases and 3 bases respectively, with 9 bases between them. CDR3 region: CASSFEGGYEQYF. CDR3 coding DNA: TGTGCCAGCAGCTTCGAGGGGGGCTACGAGCAGTACTTC.

The V gene is TRBV15, the J gene TRBJ2-3; D might be TRBD1 (6 bases). The CDR3 is made up of 16 amino acids. V gave up 0 bases and J gave up 1 base, with 11 bases separating them. The germline CDR1 and CDR2 sequences are LNHNV and YYDKDF (reference sequence). The CDR3, as DNA: TGTGCCACCAGCAGAGATCGAGGGGGTGGCACAGATACGCAGTATTTT. Its translation: CATSRDRGGGTDTQYF.

The genes are TRBV7-9 and TRBJ2-5, with TRBD2 identical over 7 bases. The CDR3 has 16 amino acids. The trim removed 1 base at V and 2 bases at J, leaving 7 bases unmatched. Germline-derived CDR1 and CDR2 are SEHNR and FQNEAQ (reference sequence). The CDR3 region is CASSLGGRDQQETQYF. The CDR3 region has the DNA TGTGCCAGCAGCTTAGGCGGGAGAGATCAACAAGAGACCCAGTACTTC.

This clonotype was counted many times. The V gene is TRBV28, the J gene TRBJ2-2; 8 bases are a match to TRBD2. Germline CDR1 MDHEN, CDR2 SYDVKM. The CDR3 runs to 15 residues. Trimming at V came to 8 bases and at J to 5 bases, leaving 10 bases not matched to a gene. DNA for the CDR3: TGTGCCAGCTCCAACGGGGGGGCGCGGACCGGGGAGCTGTTTTTT. Its translation is CASSNGGARTGELFF.

This clonotype was picked up many times. The chain recombines TRBV28 with TRBJ2-5, with 10 bases fitting TRBD1. Looked up from germline, CDR1 is MDHEN and CDR2 is SYDVKM. Trimming removed 5 bases from V and 3 bases from J; junction bases left unmatched: 6. The CDR3 has 15 amino acids. The CDR3 here is CASSRPGQGKETQYF. In DNA form, the CDR3 reads TGTGCCAGCAGTCGGCCGGGACAGGGGAAAGAGACCCAGTACTTC.

This clonotype was seen at least ten times. V usage is TRBV7-2 and J usage is TRBJ1-4; weak D call: TRBD1 (6 bases). V lost 5 bases, J lost 8 bases, and 18 bases lay in between. The CDR3 consists of 15 residues. Germline CDR1 and CDR2: SGHTA and FQGNSA. The CDR3 DNA sequence: TGTGCCAGCAGCCAAAGGGGGGGGGTGTGGGAAAAACTGTTTTTT. It is translated as CASSQRGGVWEKLFF. The full variable domain, with the rest looked up from reference TRBV7-2 and TRBJ1-4, is GAGVSQSPSNKVTEKGKDVELRCDPISGHTALYWYRQSLGQGLEFLIYFQGNSAPDKSGLPSDRFSAERTGGSVSTLTIQRTQQEDSAVYLCASSQRGGVWEKLFFGSGTQLSVL.